A selection of T cell receptor beta chains follows, all from one sample in a study of spatial heterogeneity in lung cancer. TCRdb itself ran the 5' RACE reads through MiXCR, one entry per CDR3 protein. The sample lists around 110,000 distinct CDR3 sequences, 12% occurring once. The sample in question was PBMCs, obtained at follow-up. Source of these receptors: a male donor with early-stage non-small cell lung cancer. Each CDR3 is given with its conserved first and last residue. Fields, in order: CDR3 length, V gene, clone size, D gene, J gene, CDR3 DNA, CDR3 protein. The D gene is left open where the match is weak. Clone size is not always given. Where it is, it says once, few, many or a class for expanded clones.

length: 16; V: TRBV24-1; size: many; D: TRBD2; J: TRBJ2-1; DNA: TGTGCCACCAGTGATTTGAGCGGGGGGGGATACAATGAGCAGTTCTTC; CDR3: CATSDLSGGGYNEQFF
length: 11; V: TRBV10-3; size: .; D: .; J: TRBJ2-1; DNA: TGTGCCATCAGTGATCGAAATGAGCAGTTCTTC; CDR3: CAISDRNEQFF
length: 15; V: TRBV6-6; size: many; D: TRBD2; J: TRBJ2-1; DNA: TGTGCCAGCAGTCCCCTAGCGGGGGGCCTAAATGAGCAGTTCTTC; CDR3: CASSPLAGGLNEQFF
length: 15; V: TRBV28; size: many; D: .; J: TRBJ1-6; DNA: TGTGCCAGCGGGGGGCCGCGTACAAACAATTCACCCCTCCACTTT; CDR3: CASGGPRTNNSPLHF
length: 11; V: TRBV29-1; size: few; D: .; J: TRBJ2-2; DNA: TGCAGCGTCGAGGTAAAGCGGGAGCTGTTTTTT; CDR3: CSVEVKRELFF
length: 15; V: TRBV6-5; size: many; D: .; J: TRBJ1-1; DNA: TGTGCCAGCAGTCGATGGGGACGGAGTAACACTGAAGCTTTCTTT; CDR3: CASSRWGRSNTEAFF
length: 10; V: TRBV7-2; size: .; D: .; J: TRBJ2-1; DNA: TGTGCCAGCAGCTTGGGGGAGGAGCGGTTC; CDR3: CASSLGEERF
length: 13; V: TRBV29-1; size: many; D: .; J: TRBJ1-2; DNA: TGCAGCGTTGAACCGGTGCTTTACTATGGCTACACCTTC; CDR3: CSVEPVLYYGYTF
length: 14; V: TRBV5-1; size: many; D: .; J: TRBJ2-5; DNA: TGCGCCAGCAGCTTGGCAGAAAATGGAGAGACCCAGTACTTC; CDR3: CASSLAENGETQYF
length: 15; V: TRBV7-3; size: .; D: .; J: TRBJ1-1; DNA: TGTGCCAGCAGCTTAACGGTTACAGGCCGGGCGTCAGCTTTCTTT; CDR3: CASSLTVTGRASAFF
length: 15; V: TRBV27; size: .; D: .; J: TRBJ2-7; DNA: TGTGCCAGCAGAAGGATTTCAGGACTCGTCTACGAGCAGTACTTC; CDR3: CASRRISGLVYEQYF
length: 17; V: TRBV11-3; size: .; D: .; J: TRBJ2-3; DNA: TGTGCCAGCAGCTTAGGTTTGCGGGGAGGATCAACAGATACGCAGTATTTT; CDR3: CASSLGLRGGSTDTQYF
length: 14; V: TRBV10-1; size: .; D: .; J: TRBJ2-1; DNA: TGCGCCAGCAGTGAGACGAGCTCCTACAATGAGCAGTTCTTC; CDR3: CASSETSSYNEQFF
length: 13; V: TRBV6-5; size: many; D: TRBD1; J: TRBJ2-7; DNA: TGTGCCAGCGCAGGGGGCTTCCCCTACGAGCAGTACTTC; CDR3: CASAGGFPYEQYF
length: 15; V: TRBV9; size: many; D: TRBD2; J: TRBJ2-1; DNA: TGTGCCAGCAGCGTTAGCGGGGGGGCCATAAATGAGCAGTTCTTC; CDR3: CASSVSGGAINEQFF
length: 13; V: TRBV7-8; size: once; D: .; J: TRBJ1-1; DNA: TGTGCCAGCAGCTTAGTGCCCGAGGGGAAAGCTTTCTTT; CDR3: CASSLVPEGKAFF
length: 15; V: TRBV9; size: many; D: TRBD1; J: TRBJ1-6; DNA: TGTGCCAGCAGCGGGGGACAGGGCCAGAATTCACCCCTCCACTTT; CDR3: CASSGGQGQNSPLHF
length: 14; V: TRBV30; size: .; D: TRBD1; J: TRBJ1-2; DNA: TGTGCCTGGAGTGTACAGGGGGAGAGCTATGGCTACACCTTC; CDR3: CAWSVQGESYGYTF
length: 12; V: TRBV25-1; size: .; D: .; J: TRBJ1-1; DNA: TGTGCCAGCAGGAGTCAGAACACTGAAGCTTTCTTT; CDR3: CASRSQNTEAFF
length: 16; V: TRBV11-2; size: few; D: TRBD2; J: TRBJ2-2; DNA: TGTGCCAGCAGCTTGGCGGGACTAGCGGCGACCGGGGAGCTGTTTTTT; CDR3: CASSLAGLAATGELFF
length: 12; V: TRBV12-3/TRBV12-4; size: .; D: .; J: TRBJ2-7; DNA: TGTGCCAGCAGTTTAAATCGGTACGAGCAGTACTTC; CDR3: CASSLNRYEQYF
length: 20; V: TRBV15; size: .; D: .; J: TRBJ1-6; DNA: TGTGCCACCAGCAGAGATCCCCCTAGGGCTTCGAGCTCCTATAATTCACCCCTCCACTTT; CDR3: CATSRDPPRASSSYNSPLHF
length: 13; V: TRBV9; size: many; D: .; J: TRBJ2-3; DNA: TGTGCCAGCAGCGTCGGCGGGGCACATACGCAGTATTTT; CDR3: CASSVGGAHTQYF
length: 14; V: TRBV6-2/TRBV6-3; size: .; D: .; J: TRBJ2-3; DNA: TGTGCCAGCAGTTACCCGGATAGCACAGATACGCAGTATTTT; CDR3: CASSYPDSTDTQYF
length: 16; V: TRBV18; size: many; D: .; J: TRBJ2-7; DNA: TGTGCCAGCTCACCCCAGGCTCCCTACACCTCCTACGAGCAGTACTTC; CDR3: CASSPQAPYTSYEQYF
length: 13; V: TRBV4-2; size: few; D: .; J: TRBJ1-1; DNA: TGTGCCAGCAGCCAAGAATTAGCGTTTGAAGCTTTCTTT; CDR3: CASSQELAFEAFF
length: 13; V: TRBV20-1; size: few; D: TRBD1; J: TRBJ1-4; DNA: TGCAGTGCTTCTTTAGACAGGGATGGAAAACTGTTTTTT; CDR3: CSASLDRDGKLFF
length: 14; V: TRBV25-1; size: many; D: .; J: TRBJ1-2; DNA: TGTGCCAGCAGTGACGCCAGGACGATCTATGGCTACACCTTC; CDR3: CASSDARTIYGYTF
length: 13; V: TRBV28; size: .; D: .; J: TRBJ1-5; DNA: TGTGCCAGCACCTTACAGGGAGGTCAGCCCCAGCATTTT; CDR3: CASTLQGGQPQHF
length: 13; V: TRBV12-3/TRBV12-4; size: many; D: .; J: TRBJ2-1; DNA: TGTGCCAGCAGTCCTGACGGTTACAATGAGCAGTTCTTC; CDR3: CASSPDGYNEQFF
length: 13; V: TRBV20-1; size: few; D: TRBD1; J: TRBJ1-2; DNA: TGCAGTGCTAGAGCGGCAGGGGGTATACTCGCCACCTTC; CDR3: CSARAAGGILATF
length: 16; V: TRBV18; size: .; D: .; J: TRBJ1-5; DNA: TGTGCCAGCTCACCACTCAGGGCTTATAGCAATCAGCCCCAGCATTTT; CDR3: CASSPLRAYSNQPQHF
length: 13; V: TRBV20-1; size: .; D: .; J: TRBJ1-1; DNA: TGCAGTGCTAGAGCAGCAGGGGTCCCTGAAGCTTTCTTT; CDR3: CSARAAGVPEAFF
length: 15; V: TRBV6-1; size: .; D: .; J: TRBJ2-6; DNA: TGTGCCAGCAGTGAAATACCCTCAGGGGCCAACGTCCTGACTTTC; CDR3: CASSEIPSGANVLTF
length: 16; V: TRBV4-1; size: .; D: .; J: TRBJ2-7; DNA: TGCGCCAGCAGCCAGACCGGGACGGGCACTCACTACGAGCAGTACTTC; CDR3: CASSQTGTGTHYEQYF
length: 16; V: TRBV5-1; size: .; D: .; J: TRBJ1-2; DNA: TGCGCCAGCAGCTTGGCCCAGGCAGCGACTAACTATGGCTACACCTTC; CDR3: CASSLAQAATNYGYTF
length: 17; V: TRBV20-1; size: few; D: TRBD1; J: TRBJ2-5; DNA: TGCAGTGCTAGAGACCCCACTGGGACAGGGATACAAGAGACCCAGTACTTC; CDR3: CSARDPTGTGIQETQYF
length: 15; V: TRBV28; size: .; D: TRBD1; J: TRBJ1-2; DNA: TGTGCCAGCAGGGACAGGGGGCTCAGGGACTATGGCTACACCTTC; CDR3: CASRDRGLRDYGYTF
length: 14; V: TRBV6-5; size: few; D: TRBD1; J: TRBJ1-5; DNA: TGTGCCAGCAGTTGGGGACAGGGTCGTCAGCCCCAGCATTTT; CDR3: CASSWGQGRQPQHF
length: 17; V: TRBV5-1; size: .; D: .; J: TRBJ2-3; DNA: TGCGCCAGCAAAAATTTACTGACGTCAAGGGGCACAGATACGCAGTATTTT; CDR3: CASKNLLTSRGTDTQYF
length: 13; V: TRBV12-3/TRBV12-4; size: few; D: TRBD1; J: TRBJ1-5; DNA: TGTGCCAGCAGTCTCAGGGGGAAAGAGCCCCAGCATTTT; CDR3: CASSLRGKEPQHF
length: 13; V: TRBV5-1; size: few; D: .; J: TRBJ1-2; DNA: TGCGCCAGCAGCTTGGAGCCCGGGAGCGGCTACACCTTC; CDR3: CASSLEPGSGYTF
length: 12; V: TRBV6-2/TRBV6-3; size: few; D: .; J: TRBJ1-5; DNA: TGTGCCAGCAGTTACGGGATAGAGTCCCAGCATTTT; CDR3: CASSYGIESQHF
length: 13; V: TRBV5-1; size: many; D: TRBD1; J: TRBJ1-6; DNA: TGCGCCAGCTCGGGACAGCCCAATTCACCCCTCCACTTT; CDR3: CASSGQPNSPLHF
length: 13; V: TRBV5-4; size: .; D: .; J: TRBJ2-1; DNA: TGTGCCAGCAGCCCCTCCGCGTTGGATGAGCAGTTCTTC; CDR3: CASSPSALDEQFF
length: 14; V: TRBV5-1; size: many; D: .; J: TRBJ1-2; DNA: TGCGCCAGCAAGCAGGGCGCCACTAACTATGGCTACACCTTC; CDR3: CASKQGATNYGYTF
length: 14; V: TRBV29-1; size: medium-sized; D: .; J: TRBJ2-3; DNA: TGCAGCGTTAGAGCACAGAACTTACTGGATACGCAGTATTTT; CDR3: CSVRAQNLLDTQYF
length: 15; V: TRBV5-1; size: few; D: .; J: TRBJ1-3; DNA: TGCGCCAGCAGCCCGTCGATCCCCTCTGGAAACACCATATATTTT; CDR3: CASSPSIPSGNTIYF
length: 14; V: TRBV12-3/TRBV12-4; size: .; D: TRBD1; J: TRBJ2-7; DNA: TGTGCCAGCAGTCCCAGGGGGATAATCTACGAGCAGTACTTC; CDR3: CASSPRGIIYEQYF
length: 15; V: TRBV12-3/TRBV12-4; size: many; D: TRBD1; J: TRBJ1-6; DNA: TGTGCCAGCAGGCCAGGGGGCTCTCGTAATTCACCCCTCCACTTT; CDR3: CASRPGGSRNSPLHF
length: 14; V: TRBV2; size: .; D: TRBD1; J: TRBJ1-6; DNA: TGTGCCAGCAGGGAGACAGGGTTAAATTCACCCCTCCACTTT; CDR3: CASRETGLNSPLHF
length: 16; V: TRBV7-9; size: many; D: TRBD2; J: TRBJ2-5; DNA: TGTGCCAGCAGCTTACGGCGGGGGGGCCTTCAAGAGACCCAGTACTTC; CDR3: CASSLRRGGLQETQYF